This is a list of T cell receptor beta chains from one sample in a study of T cell responses to AZD1222 COVID-19 vaccine. Measured with immunoSEQ multiplex PCR; TCRdb has only the in-frame clones, and not every one. The data show about 130,000 clones, over 70% seen once. The material sequenced was peripheral blood, taken on day 0 of AZD1222 vaccination. All receptors come from an adult in good health. Each CDR3 is given with its conserved first and last residue. A D gene is named only where the DNA matches it firmly. Not all rows give a size; the values are once, few, many and, for expanded clones, a class.

V	D	size	J	DNA	CDR3
TRBV30	-	-	TRBJ1-4	TGTGCCTGGAGCACAGGGAGCCAGGAAAAACTGTTTTTT	CAWSTGSQEKLFF
TRBV7-9	-	few	TRBJ1-2	TGTGCCAGCAGCTTAGAATCAGTCCGCTATGGCTACACCTTC	CASSLESVRYGYTF
TRBV6-5	TRBD1	-	TRBJ2-1	TGTGCCAGCAGTTACGATCGGACAGGCACCTACAATGAGCAGTTCTTC	CASSYDRTGTYNEQFF
TRBV7-3	TRBD1	-	TRBJ1-2	TGTGCCAGCAGCTACACAGGGGCTGGTGGCTACACCTTC	CASSYTGAGGYTF
TRBV7-2	TRBD2	-	TRBJ2-2	TGTGCCACCGGCGATGGCGGGAGGGCCCGCTACACCGGGGAGCTGTTTTTT	CATGDGGRARYTGELFF
TRBV27	TRBD1	-	TRBJ1-5	TGTGCCAGCAGTTTGGCGACAGGGGGCAATCAGCCCCAGCATTTT	CASSLATGGNQPQHF
TRBV6-2/TRBV6-3	TRBD1	-	TRBJ1-1	TGTGCCAGCAGTTACTCGGGACAGGGAAGGGGTGACACTGAAGCTTTCTTT	CASSYSGQGRGDTEAFF
TRBV12-3/TRBV12-4	TRBD1	-	TRBJ1-6	TGTGCCAGCAGCACAACAGGGGAATCACCCCTCCACTTT	CASSTTGESPLHF
TRBV6-5	-	few	TRBJ1-2	TGTGCCAACCGGGACGGGTTCTATGGCTACACCTTC	CANRDGFYGYTF
TRBV7-9	-	once	TRBJ1-4	TGTGCCAGCAGCTTAGGGGCACAGGGAGTTCGAGAAAAACTGTTTTTT	CASSLGAQGVREKLFF
TRBV5-4	TRBD1	-	TRBJ1-6	TGTGCCAGCAGCTTGTCGACAGGGCGTTATAATTCACCCCTCCACTTT	CASSLSTGRYNSPLHF
TRBV10-3	-	-	TRBJ1-5	TGTGCCATCAGGGCCGGGGAGCTCGATCAGCCCCAGCATTTT	CAIRAGELDQPQHF
TRBV6-5	-	few	TRBJ2-7	TGTGCCAGCCGTCGTGAGGACGGGTCCTACGAGCAGTACTTC	CASRREDGSYEQYF
TRBV5-4	-	-	TRBJ1-1	TGTGCCAGCAGCAGGGCCGGACTGAACACTGAAGCTTTCTTT	CASSRAGLNTEAFF
TRBV2	TRBD2	-	TRBJ2-7	TGTGCCAGCAGGGAGACTAGCGGGATCTCCTACGAGCAGTACTTC	CASRETSGISYEQYF
TRBV11-2	TRBD2	-	TRBJ2-1	TGTGCCAGCAGCCCTAGCGGAATTTACAATGAGCAGTTCTTC	CASSPSGIYNEQFF
TRBV7-9	-	-	TRBJ1-3	TGTGCCAGCAGCCCAAAGACCGTTTTAATCTCTGGAAACACCATATATTTT	CASSPKTVLISGNTIYF
TRBV3-1/TRBV3-2	-	-	TRBJ1-2	TGTGCCAGCAGCCAAGCTAGGGGGGTACCCTATGGCTACACCTTC	CASSQARGVPYGYTF
TRBV9	TRBD1	once	TRBJ2-5	TGTGCCAGCAGCTTCACACAGGGGGAAGAGACCCAGTACTTC	CASSFTQGEETQYF
TRBV2	-	-	TRBJ2-7	TGTGCCATGCTCTCCGGGGCCGGATACTACGAGCAGTACTTC	CAMLSGAGYYEQYF
TRBV7-9	-	-	TRBJ2-3	TGTGCCAGCAGCTCCCTCGGTCGGGGAAGCACAGATACGCAGTATTTT	CASSSLGRGSTDTQYF
TRBV18	TRBD2	-	TRBJ2-3	TGTGCCAGTCAAACTAGCGGGGGGGCCGGAGTGGAGTTTCCGACAGATACGCAGTATTTT	CASQTSGGAGVEFPTDTQYF
TRBV6-5	TRBD1	-	TRBJ1-2	TGTGCCAGCGGGACAGGGTCCTGGTCAGGCGGCTACACCTTC	CASGTGSWSGGYTF
TRBV6-4	-	-	TRBJ1-5	TGTGCCAGCAGTGTTGCTGGAGGGGTAGGTCAGCCCCAGCATTTT	CASSVAGGVGQPQHF
TRBV5-1	-	-	TRBJ1-1	TGCGCCAGCGTTAAGGGGGGTACTAACACTGAAGCTTTCTTT	CASVKGGTNTEAFF
TRBV7-3	TRBD1	-	TRBJ2-5	TGTGCCAGCAGCCCCTTGGGACAGGAACAAGAGACCCAGTACTTC	CASSPLGQEQETQYF
TRBV21-1	-	-	TRBJ1-1	TGTGCCAGCAGCAAAGAGGAAGAAGGGGACACTGAAGCTTTCTTT	CASSKEEEGDTEAFF
TRBV7-9	TRBD1	-	TRBJ1-6	TGTGCCAGCAGCTCTATCAGGGGGAATTCACCCCTCCACTTT	CASSSIRGNSPLHF
TRBV6-2/TRBV6-3	-	-	TRBJ1-4	TGTGCCAGCAGTTACATGGACAGAGAAAAACTGTTTTTT	CASSYMDREKLFF
TRBV7-8	TRBD2	-	TRBJ2-1	TGTGCCAGCAGCCTACCGACTAGCGGGGGGGCCGGGTCTGACAATGAGCAGTTCTTC	CASSLPTSGGAGSDNEQFF
TRBV5-1	-	-	TRBJ1-5	TGCGCCAGCGGGGAGGGCAGGGGAATAAGTGACGATCAGCCCCAGCATTTT	CASGEGRGISDDQPQHF
TRBV7-9	-	-	TRBJ2-5	TGTGCCAGCAGCCTCCGGGACACTCAGACCCAGTACTTC	CASSLRDTQTQYF
TRBV24-1	TRBD1	once	TRBJ1-2	TGTGCCACCAGTGATGGGGACAGGGGCTATGGCTACACCTTC	CATSDGDRGYGYTF
TRBV6-5	-	-	TRBJ1-1	TGTGCCAGCAGCTTGACACCCGAGGACACTGAAGCTTTCTTT	CASSLTPEDTEAFF
TRBV19	-	few	TRBJ1-3	TGTGCCAGTGGGGACCGTGGAAACACCATATATTTT	CASGDRGNTIYF
TRBV19	TRBD1	-	TRBJ1-1	TGTGCCAGTAGTCCCCCCGGGACAGGCAGGGAGGCTGAAGCTTTCTTT	CASSPPGTGREAEAFF
TRBV7-3	TRBD1	-	TRBJ1-6	TGTGCCAGCAGCTTTGGAACAGGGGAAGGTTCACCCCTCCACTTT	CASSFGTGEGSPLHF
TRBV5-5	-	-	TRBJ1-1	TGTGCCAGCAGCTTGCCCCCCCCAATCTCCGAAGCTTTCTTT	CASSLPPPISEAFF
TRBV9	TRBD2	-	TRBJ2-3	TGTGCCAGCAGCCCTCGTAGCGGGGTCAGCACAGATACGCAGTATTTT	CASSPRSGVSTDTQYF
TRBV7-8	-	-	TRBJ1-6	TGTGCCAGCAGCCTAGGGGGAGGGTCGGGGCCCCTCCACTTT	CASSLGGGSGPLHF
TRBV6-5	-	-	TRBJ1-1	TGTGCCAGCAGTTACGATCGGTTGAACACTGAAGCTTTCTTT	CASSYDRLNTEAFF
TRBV10-1	-	-	TRBJ1-2	TGCGCCAGCAGTGAGGGGAGGCGGGGAATGGGGTTTTGCTATGGCTACACCTTC	CASSEGRRGMGFCYGYTF
TRBV29-1	-	-	TRBJ1-1	TGCAGCGTTGCTGCAGGGACCAACACTGAAGCTTTCTTT	CSVAAGTNTEAFF
TRBV7-2	TRBD1	-	TRBJ2-5	TGTGCCAGCAGGTTCGCAGGGGGAAAAAGAGAGACCCAGTACTTC	CASRFAGGKRETQYF
TRBV9	-	-	TRBJ2-1	TGTGCCAGCAGCGAATGGCTGGTGGGCCCGAGCTCCTACAATGAGCAGTTCTTC	CASSEWLVGPSSYNEQFF